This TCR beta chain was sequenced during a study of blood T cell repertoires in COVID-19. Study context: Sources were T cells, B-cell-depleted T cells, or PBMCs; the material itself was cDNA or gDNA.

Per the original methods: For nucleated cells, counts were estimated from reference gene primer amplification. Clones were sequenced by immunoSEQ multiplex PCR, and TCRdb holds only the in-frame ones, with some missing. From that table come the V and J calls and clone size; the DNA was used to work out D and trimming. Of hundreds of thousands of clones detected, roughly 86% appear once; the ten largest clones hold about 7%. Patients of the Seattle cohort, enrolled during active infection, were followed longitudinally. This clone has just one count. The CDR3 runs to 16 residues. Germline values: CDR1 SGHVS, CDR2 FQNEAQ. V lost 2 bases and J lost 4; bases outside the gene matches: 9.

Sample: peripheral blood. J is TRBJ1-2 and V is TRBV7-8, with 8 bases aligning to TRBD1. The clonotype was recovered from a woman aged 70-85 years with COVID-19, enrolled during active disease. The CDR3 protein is CASSLIRTGISYGYTF. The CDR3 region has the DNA TGTGCCAGCAGCTTAATTAGGACAGGGATTAGCTATGGCTACACCTTC.